The present entry profiles one TCR beta chain with its context. Its target is unknown. Sequenced by immunoSEQ multiplex PCR; TCRdb stores in-frame clones only, minus some. The sample yields about 120,000 clones, 85% to 95% seen once. This sample is drawn from a study of T cell responses to AZD1222 COVID-19 vaccine. Looking at the study overall: Second doses at about 4 or about 12 weeks were pooled. Overall study findings and caveats: No repertoire was sampled before or during the peak T cell response, only after it. Donors skewed white British and female; clonal diversity was possibly underestimated. Spike was spanned by vaccine-associated CD4 TCRs, with dominance at 160-218 and 743-854.

Trimming took off 4 bases at V and 7 bases at J, with 10 bases between the two ends. This CDR3 spans 12 amino acids. Per germline, CDR1 SEHNR and CDR2 FQNEAQ (reference sequence). The source is an adult in good health. Material: peripheral blood, obtained on day 0 of AZD1222 vaccination. The V and J genes are TRBV7-9 and TRBJ1-2; no clear D gene. DNA for the CDR3: TGTGCCAGCAGCTCGAGAGAAGTTGGCTACACCTTC. Translation: CASSSREVGYTF.